This section outlines one TCR beta chain sequence together with its context. Per TCR library, roughly 3,600 ng of total RNA was used. TCRdb reanalyzed the 5' RACE reads, giving one entry per CDR3 protein sequence and no DNA. This sample contains under 350,000 distinct CDR3 sequences. This record belongs to a study of monozygotic twins with inflammatory bowel disease. The CDR3 length is 13 residues. Germline assignment: CDR1 MNHEY and CDR2 SVGEGT. This clonotype originated in a human donor with ulcerative colitis or Crohn's disease, or a healthy co-twin of an affected twin (not recorded which). The V call is TRBV6-2 or TRBV6-3, the J call TRBJ1-5; lacking DNA, the TRBD1 call made by TCRdb goes unchecked. The sequenced sample was blood. The CDR3 here is CASRPLGGQPQHF.